The 6 T cell receptor beta chains below all came from one sample that was sequenced in a study of blood T cell repertoires in COVID-19. Produced via immunoSEQ multiplex PCR; TCRdb's table is partial and in-frame only. The table records 150,000 to 250,000 clones, 87% of them present only once. What was sequenced was PBMCs or T cells enriched from blood (not recorded which). All receptors come from a woman between 25 and 40 years old who had recovered from COVID-19.

The V gene is TRBV7-6, the J gene TRBJ2-3; 14 bases align to TRBD2. The CDR3 has 18 residues. Germline V gene data show CDR1 as SGHVS and CDR2 as FNYEAQ. The V and J ends lost 1 base and 8 bases, in that order; junction bases with no gene match: 11. CDR3 sequence reads: CASSLEGTSGGPYGTQYF. DNA of the CDR3: TGTGCCAGCAGCTTAGAGGGGACTAGCGGGGGACCTTACGGTACGCAGTATTTT.

This chain links TRBV4-1 with TRBJ2-3; D call uncertain. Germline assignment: CDR1 MGHRA and CDR2 YSYEKL. V was cut by 5 bases and J by 3 bases, with 9 bases left in between. This CDR3 has 13 residues. Written as DNA, the CDR3 is TGCGCCAGCAGCGGGCAAGAAACAGATACGCAGTATTTT. It yields the protein CASSGQETDTQYF.

The chain employs TRBV24-1 and TRBJ1-2; 7 nucleotides align to TRBD1. The CDR3 is 15 amino acids. The ends lost 3 bases at V and 4 bases at J; junction bases unmatched: 7. Germline lookup yields CDR1 KGHDR and CDR2 SFDVKD. The CDR3 loop is CATSDPRTGFYGYTF. The CDR3 DNA is TGTGCCACCAGTGATCCGAGGACAGGCTTCTATGGCTACACCTTC.

The rearrangement links TRBV13 to TRBJ2-7, with 9 bases identical to TRBD1. Germline CDR1 is PRHDT and CDR2 is FYEKMQ (reference sequence). Germline trimming cut 5 bases from V and 3 bases from J; bases unmatched to any gene: 2. The CDR3 spans 13 residues. The CDR3 loop is CASSRDRDYEQYF. CDR3 DNA: TGTGCCAGCAGCAGGGACAGGGACTACGAGCAGTACTTC.

The chain joins TRBV30 to TRBJ2-7; 13 positions match TRBD2. The CDR3 has 13 residues. The V gene's germline CDR1 is GTSNPN and CDR2 SVGIG (reference sequence). The junction had 5 bases not matched to a gene; V was cut back by 7 bases and J by 5 bases. The CDR3 DNA reads TGTGCCTACTCGGGACTAGCGGGGCACGAGCAGTACTTC. Amino acids: CAYSGLAGHEQYF.

This CDR3 is CASSRTADTQYF. DNA of the CDR3: TGTGCCAGCAGCCGCACGGCAGATACGCAGTATTTT. The rearrangement uses TRBV12-3 or TRBV12-4 and TRBJ2-3; no firm D call. The CDR3 sequence is 12 residues long. Trimming took off 6 bases at V and 4 bases at J, with 8 bases between the two ends.